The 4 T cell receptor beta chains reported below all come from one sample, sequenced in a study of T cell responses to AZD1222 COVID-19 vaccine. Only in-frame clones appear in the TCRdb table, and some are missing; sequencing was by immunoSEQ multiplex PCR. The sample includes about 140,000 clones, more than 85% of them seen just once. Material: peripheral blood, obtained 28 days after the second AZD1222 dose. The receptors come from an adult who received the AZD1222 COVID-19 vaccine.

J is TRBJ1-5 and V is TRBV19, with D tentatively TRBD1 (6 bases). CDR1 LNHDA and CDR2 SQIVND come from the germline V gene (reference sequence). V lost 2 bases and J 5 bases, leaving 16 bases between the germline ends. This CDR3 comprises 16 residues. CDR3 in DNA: TGTGCCAGTAGTATAAGCGGGGGGCCTCTTTATCAGCCCCAGCATTTT. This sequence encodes CASSISGGPLYQPQHF. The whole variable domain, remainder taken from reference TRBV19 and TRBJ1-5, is DGGITQSPKYLFRKEGQNVTLSCEQNLNHDAMYWYRQDPGQGLRLIYYSQIVNDFQKGDIAEGYSVSREKKESFPLTVTSAQKNPTAFYLCASSISGGPLYQPQHFGDGTRLSIL.

The CDR3 protein is CASSFRGRRADTQYF. In DNA, the CDR3 is TGTGCCAGCAGTTTCAGGGGGCGCCGAGCAGATACGCAGTATTTT. This rearrangement joins TRBV28 to TRBJ2-3, with TRBD1 matching 8 bases. V trimming: 3 bases; J trimming: 4 bases; junction bases outside the gene matches: 6. Germline V gene sequence: CDR1 MDHEN, CDR2 SYDVKM. This CDR3 comprises 15 residues.

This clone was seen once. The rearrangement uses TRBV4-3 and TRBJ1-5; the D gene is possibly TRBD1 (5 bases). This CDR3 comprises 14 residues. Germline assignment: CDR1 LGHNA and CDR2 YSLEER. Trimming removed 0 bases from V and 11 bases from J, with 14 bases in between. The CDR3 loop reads CASSQDRGLGTQHF. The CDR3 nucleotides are TGCGCCAGCAGCCAAGATCGGGGCTTGGGGACCCAGCATTTT.

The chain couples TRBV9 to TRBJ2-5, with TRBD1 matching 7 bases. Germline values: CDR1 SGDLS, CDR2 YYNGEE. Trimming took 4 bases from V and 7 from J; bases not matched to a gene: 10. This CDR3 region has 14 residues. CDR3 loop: CASSPGVKGATQYF. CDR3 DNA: TGTGCCAGCAGCCCCGGGGTGAAGGGGGCGACCCAGTACTTC.